Each of the 9 T cell receptor beta chains below was sequenced from the same sample in a study of blood T cell repertoires in COVID-19 (dated by TCRdb to between 2020 and 2021). The protocol used for the library was the immunoSEQ multiplex PCR assay. The source is immuneACCESS, and TCRdb retained only in-frame sequences with V and J called. Part of the clones is not carried over; for the studies checked, unresolved V genes explain less than half of this, and the remainder is unexplained. The sample table holds 100,000 to 150,000 clones, of which more than 70% were seen once. The top ten clones comprise over 1.1% of the sample. Material: peripheral blood. These receptors were obtained from a man aged 55 to 69 with acute or convalescent COVID-19.

A single count supports this clone. This chain links TRBV7-2 with TRBJ2-3; maybe TRBD2 (6 bases). The CDR3 sequence is 15 residues long. Germline values: CDR1 SGHTA, CDR2 FQGNSA. V shed 2 bases and J shed 2 bases, with 11 bases lying between them. The CDR3 sequence: CASSLSLADTDTQYF. The DNA of the CDR3 is TGTGCCAGCAGCTTATCCTTAGCGGACACAGATACGCAGTATTTT.

V usage is TRBV10-3 and J usage is TRBJ1-1, with D hard to call. Germline CDR1 and CDR2: ENHRY and SYGVKD. The length of the CDR3 is 13 residues. V lost 0 bases to trimming and J lost 5 bases, with 7 bases between them. The CDR3 nucleotides are TGTGCCATCAGTGAGTCTCAGGTGACTGAAGCTTTCTTT. It yields the protein CAISESQVTEAFF.

The chain couples TRBV5-1 to TRBJ2-7, with 10 bases lining up with TRBD1. The germline V gene has CDR1 SGHRS and CDR2 YFSETQ. This CDR3 has 14 residues. V lost 4 bases to trimming and J lost 5 bases; unmatched junction nucleotides: 6. The CDR3 here is CASSRGQGINEQYF. The CDR3 nucleotides read TGCGCCAGCAGCAGGGGACAGGGGATCAACGAGCAGTACTTC.

This chain connects TRBV29-1 to TRBJ1-1; D may be TRBD1 (5 bases). V dropped 7 bases and J dropped 4 bases, with 16 bases sitting between them. CDR3 length equals 13 residues. From germline, CDR1 is SQVTM and CDR2 ANQGSEA. The CDR3 region is CSARESGGTEAFF. CDR3 DNA sequence: TGCAGCGCTCGAGAATCCGGGGGCACTGAAGCTTTCTTT.

This clone was detected only once. The V and J genes are TRBV3-1 (or the pseudogene TRBV3-2) and TRBJ1-3; 7 bases are a match to TRBD1. J lost 2 bases, V lost 5 bases, and 3 bases had no gene match. Germline V gene lookup returns CDR1 LGHDT and CDR2 YNNKEL (reference sequence). This CDR3 is 14 amino acids long. This chain's CDR3 is CASSMTGPGNTIYF. In DNA, the CDR3 is TGTGCCAGCAGCATGACAGGGCCTGGAAACACCATATATTTT.

This chain joins TRBV29-1 and TRBJ2-5; possible D gene TRBD2, 5 bases. V lost 2 bases and J lost 2, with 18 bases in between. Germline V gene data show CDR1 as SQVTM and CDR2 as ANQGSEA. This CDR3 has 16 amino acids. The CDR3 DNA is TGCAGCGTTGAACAAGATTACCGACGGGAACAAGAGACCCAGTACTTC. Translation gives CSVEQDYRREQETQYF.

This sequence joins TRBV14 and TRBJ2-2, with 12 bases that match TRBD2. CDR1 SGHDN and CDR2 FVKESK come from the germline V gene. V lost 4 bases, J lost 4 bases, and 1 base stayed unmatched. This CDR3 has 15 amino acids. This chain's CDR3 is CASSPGLAGTGELFF. The DNA of the CDR3 is TGTGCCAGCAGCCCGGGACTAGCGGGCACCGGGGAGCTGTTTTTT.

V is TRBV7-2 and J is TRBJ1-2; the match to TRBD1 covers 8 bases. With V trimmed by 4 bases and J by 4 bases, 14 bases remained unmatched. Per germline, CDR1 SGHTA and CDR2 FQGNSA. The CDR3 totals 17 residues. The CDR3 spells CASSSQGQGLLGYGYTF. Written as DNA, the CDR3 is TGTGCCAGCAGCTCCCAAGGACAGGGCCTTTTAGGCTATGGCTACACCTTC. The full variable domain, in which reference TRBV7-2 and TRBJ1-2 provide the parts outside the CDR3, is GAGVSQSPSNKVTEKGKDVELRCDPISGHTALYWYRQSLGQGLEFLIYFQGNSAPDKSGLPSDRFSAERTGGSVSTLTIQRTQQEDSAVYLCASSSQGQGLLGYGYTFGSGTRLTVV.

The genes are TRBV18 and TRBJ1-2; 7 bases are a match to TRBD1. This CDR3 has 17 amino acids. V lost 3 bases, J lost 8 bases, and 18 bases stayed unmatched. The V gene's germline CDR1 is KGHSH and CDR2 LQKENI. CDR3 DNA sequence: TGTGCCAGCTCACCGATTGGACAGGCACACCGGGGTTGGGGCTACACCTTC. Translated: CASSPIGQAHRGWGYTF.